A selection of T cell receptor beta chains follows, all from one sample in a study of T-cell reconstitution after alpha-beta-depleted transplantation in children. TCRdb processed the PCR reads anew with MiXCR; each CDR3 protein has one entry. The sample yields around 450,000 distinct CDR3 sequences, about 10% seen once. Sequencing was performed on PBMCs, taken before TCRalphabeta/CD19-depleted stem cell transplant. The receptor set was obtained from a child aged 2 to 15 with inherited bone marrow failure, due to receive a stem cell transplant. CDR3s include the opening cysteine and the closing phenylalanine or tryptophan. Fields, in order: D gene, clone size, V gene, J gene, CDR3 protein, CDR3 DNA. The D gene is left open where the match is weak. The size of a clone is reported for some rows only, either as once, few or many, or as a class for expanded clones.

D gene: TRBD1
clone size: many
V gene: TRBV9
J gene: TRBJ2-2
CDR3 protein: CASSETGDRSSGELFF
CDR3 DNA: TGTGCCAGCAGCGAAACAGGGGACAGGTCGTCCGGGGAGCTGTTTTTT

D gene: .
clone size: .
V gene: TRBV11-2
J gene: TRBJ1-3
CDR3 protein: CASSLAGVRNTIYF
CDR3 DNA: TGTGCCAGCAGCTTAGCCGGAGTTAGAAACACCATATATTTT

D gene: .
clone size: few
V gene: TRBV19
J gene: TRBJ1-5
CDR3 protein: CASSVRDSNQPQHF
CDR3 DNA: TGTGCCAGTAGTGTCCGGGACAGCAATCAGCCCCAGCATTTT

D gene: .
clone size: many
V gene: TRBV15
J gene: TRBJ2-3
CDR3 protein: CATSNRGPPDTQYF
CDR3 DNA: TGTGCCACCAGCAACCGGGGGCCGCCAGATACGCAGTATTTT

D gene: .
clone size: many
V gene: TRBV12-3/TRBV12-4
J gene: TRBJ2-7
CDR3 protein: CASSLQGSRHEQYF
CDR3 DNA: TGTGCCAGCAGTCTACAGGGAAGTCGCCACGAGCAGTACTTC

D gene: TRBD2
clone size: few
V gene: TRBV7-2
J gene: TRBJ2-7
CDR3 protein: CASSLSGGMSYEQYF
CDR3 DNA: TGTGCCAGCAGCTTAAGCGGGGGGATGTCCTACGAGCAGTACTTC

D gene: TRBD2
clone size: many
V gene: TRBV4-3
J gene: TRBJ2-1
CDR3 protein: CASSQDWASGRGNEQFF
CDR3 DNA: TGCGCCAGCAGCCAAGATTGGGCTAGCGGGAGAGGAAATGAGCAGTTCTTC

D gene: .
clone size: .
V gene: TRBV19
J gene: TRBJ2-7
CDR3 protein: CATTGALYEQYF
CDR3 DNA: TGTGCCACCACGGGAGCCCTCTACGAGCAGTACTTC

D gene: TRBD2
clone size: many
V gene: TRBV20-1
J gene: TRBJ2-5
CDR3 protein: CSARVGGGTQYF
CDR3 DNA: TGCAGTGCTAGAGTGGGCGGGGGGACCCAGTACTTC

D gene: TRBD2
clone size: once
V gene: TRBV10-2
J gene: TRBJ2-2
CDR3 protein: CASSEPGGASVELFF
CDR3 DNA: TGCGCCAGCAGTGAGCCGGGGGGGGCCTCCGTGGAGCTGTTTTTT

D gene: .
clone size: .
V gene: TRBV6-5
J gene: TRBJ2-2
CDR3 protein: CASSYNGVSNTGELFF
CDR3 DNA: TGTGCCAGCAGTTACAACGGGGTTTCCAACACCGGGGAGCTGTTTTTT

D gene: TRBD2
clone size: .
V gene: TRBV18
J gene: TRBJ2-3
CDR3 protein: CASSPNNLAGVDTQYF
CDR3 DNA: TGTGCCAGCTCACCAAATAACCTAGCGGGAGTGGATACGCAGTATTTT

D gene: TRBD2
clone size: .
V gene: TRBV4-3
J gene: TRBJ2-1
CDR3 protein: CAGSQEASGENEQFF
CDR3 DNA: TGCGCCGGCAGCCAAGAGGCTAGCGGGGAAAATGAGCAGTTCTTC

D gene: TRBD2
clone size: many
V gene: TRBV12-3/TRBV12-4
J gene: TRBJ2-5
CDR3 protein: CASSPSGRHQETQYF
CDR3 DNA: TGTGCCAGCAGTCCTAGCGGGAGACACCAAGAGACCCAGTACTTC

D gene: .
clone size: many
V gene: TRBV15
J gene: TRBJ1-2
CDR3 protein: CATSQGDRKGFGYTF
CDR3 DNA: TGTGCCACCAGCCAAGGAGACAGAAAAGGTTTTGGCTACACCTTC

D gene: TRBD2
clone size: many
V gene: TRBV28
J gene: TRBJ2-1
CDR3 protein: CASSPGRGLAGFNEQFF
CDR3 DNA: TGTGCCAGCAGTCCAGGCCGGGGACTAGCGGGATTCAATGAGCAGTTCTTC

D gene: .
clone size: few
V gene: TRBV15
J gene: TRBJ2-5
CDR3 protein: CATAKLAIIGETQYF
CDR3 DNA: TGTGCCACCGCCAAACTAGCTATTATTGGGGAGACCCAGTACTTC

D gene: .
clone size: many
V gene: TRBV4-2
J gene: TRBJ1-5
CDR3 protein: CASSQDRWTQPQHF
CDR3 DNA: TGTGCCAGCAGCCAAGACCGGTGGACTCAGCCCCAGCATTTT

D gene: .
clone size: many
V gene: TRBV7-2
J gene: TRBJ2-7
CDR3 protein: CASSFTTGTYEQYF
CDR3 DNA: TGTGCCAGCAGCTTTACGACAGGCACCTACGAGCAGTACTTC

D gene: TRBD2
clone size: few
V gene: TRBV7-9
J gene: TRBJ2-1
CDR3 protein: CASSSLSGMGEQFF
CDR3 DNA: TGTGCCAGCAGCTCCCTAAGCGGGATGGGCGAGCAGTTCTTC

D gene: .
clone size: many
V gene: TRBV9
J gene: TRBJ2-5
CDR3 protein: CASSATWTVVETQYF
CDR3 DNA: TGTGCCAGCAGCGCAACCTGGACAGTAGTCGAGACCCAGTACTTC

D gene: .
clone size: many
V gene: TRBV28
J gene: TRBJ2-7
CDR3 protein: CASYARLQDNPEQYF
CDR3 DNA: TGTGCCAGCTATGCCCGATTACAGGATAACCCCGAGCAGTACTTC